This T cell receptor (beta chain) derives from a study of blood T cell repertoires in COVID-19. In the study overall: PBMCs, B-cell-depleted T cells, or T cells were the source of the cDNA or gDNA that made up the material.

In the original analysis: Counts of nucleated cells, estimated from reference gene primer amplification, were obtained. Sequenced by immunoSEQ multiplex PCR; TCRdb stores in-frame clones only, minus some. V, J and clone size are those of that table, while D and trimming were read from the DNA. The top ten clones hold around 2% of a sample with roughly 240,000 clones, roughly 84% of them seen once. CDR3 length: 15 residues. V lost 3 bases, J lost 0 bases, and 9 bases lay in between. Germline V gene lookup returns CDR1 SNHLY and CDR2 FYNNEI. This clone was counted once. The sequenced sample was peripheral blood. The TCR sequence derives from a man in his forties who had recovered from COVID-19. The gene calls are TRBV2 and TRBJ2-1, with D maybe TRBD2 (6 bases). The CDR3 loop reads CASSEVGGSYNEQFF. CDR3 in DNA: TGTGCCAGCAGTGAGGTGGGGGGCTCCTACAATGAGCAGTTCTTC.